The rows below give T cell receptor beta chains drawn from one sample of a study of response to subunit inactivated influenza vaccine. Each CDR3 protein is one row after TCRdb ran MiXCR on the RT-PCR reads. The repertoire consists of approximately 500,000 distinct CDR3 sequences, with 10% to 15% occurring once and the leading ten covering about 12%. Sample: PBMCs from blood, taken roughly 47 days after vaccination. These receptors all come from a man aged 45-65 years who received an inactivated influenza vaccine. Both conserved end residues are trimmed from each CDR3. Fields, in order: CDR3 protein, J gene, V gene, clone size. Clone size is shown for a subset of rows, as once, few, many or a class of expanded clone.

CDR3: SVEPQQGGDEQF
J: TRBJ2-1
V: TRBV29-1
size: many

CDR3: ATSTRPGGAYSPLH
J: TRBJ1-6
V: TRBV15
size: .

CDR3: ASGANRLGQETQY
J: TRBJ2-5
V: TRBV6-1
size: .

CDR3: SARDIHRGTGELF
J: TRBJ2-2
V: TRBV20-1
size: .

CDR3: ASSRAFTGELF
J: TRBJ2-2
V: TRBV7-8
size: .

CDR3: ASLESVGELF
J: TRBJ2-2
V: TRBV12-3/TRBV12-4
size: many

CDR3: ATSRQARGNEQF
J: TRBJ2-1
V: TRBV15
size: few

CDR3: ASSHTDGAYEQY
J: TRBJ2-7
V: TRBV11-2
size: few

CDR3: ASSSLAGSSEQY
J: TRBJ2-7
V: TRBV12-3/TRBV12-4
size: many

CDR3: ASRRTGGGNQPQH
J: TRBJ1-5
V: TRBV12-3/TRBV12-4
size: few

CDR3: ASSLSEGPYEQY
J: TRBJ2-7
V: TRBV7-6
size: .

CDR3: ASALSGGSSGNEQF
J: TRBJ2-1
V: TRBV5-1
size: many

CDR3: ASSLGGTGGPYEQY
J: TRBJ2-7
V: TRBV7-9
size: few

CDR3: SVGGSRSYNEQF
J: TRBJ2-1
V: TRBV29-1
size: few

CDR3: ASSEDRRNQPQH
J: TRBJ1-5
V: TRBV10-1
size: .

CDR3: ASSYVRYNEQF
J: TRBJ2-1
V: TRBV5-1
size: few

CDR3: ASSIRTTRMGNEQF
J: TRBJ2-1
V: TRBV5-1
size: few

CDR3: ASSSAGKVTEAF
J: TRBJ1-1
V: TRBV7-8
size: few

CDR3: ASSQDEAGEETQY
J: TRBJ2-5
V: TRBV4-3
size: .

CDR3: ASSLSGRVGFEQY
J: TRBJ2-7
V: TRBV27
size: few

CDR3: ASSYGQAGETQY
J: TRBJ2-5
V: TRBV6-5
size: few

CDR3: ASSLLDRSSSPLH
J: TRBJ1-6
V: TRBV6-5
size: few

CDR3: ASSQGLAGATSTDTQY
J: TRBJ2-3
V: TRBV4-1
size: few

CDR3: SVEGRLAEAF
J: TRBJ1-1
V: TRBV29-1
size: .

CDR3: SGGQGQETQY
J: TRBJ2-5
V: TRBV20-1
size: few

CDR3: ASSQDGRLGTGELF
J: TRBJ2-2
V: TRBV4-1
size: few

CDR3: ASRFGTGQAF
J: TRBJ1-1
V: TRBV7-9
size: many